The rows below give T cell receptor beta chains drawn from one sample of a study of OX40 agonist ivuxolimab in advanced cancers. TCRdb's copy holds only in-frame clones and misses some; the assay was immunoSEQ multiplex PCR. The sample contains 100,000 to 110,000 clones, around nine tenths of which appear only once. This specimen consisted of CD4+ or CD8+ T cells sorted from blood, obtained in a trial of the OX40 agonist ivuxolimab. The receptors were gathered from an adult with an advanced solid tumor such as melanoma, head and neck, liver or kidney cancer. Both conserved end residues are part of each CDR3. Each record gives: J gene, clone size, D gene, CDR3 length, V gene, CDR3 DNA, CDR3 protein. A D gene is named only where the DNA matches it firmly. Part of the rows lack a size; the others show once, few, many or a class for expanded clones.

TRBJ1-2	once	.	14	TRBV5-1	TGCGCCAGCAGCTTGGCCGGGGGAGGGTATGGCTACACCTTC	CASSLAGGGYGYTF
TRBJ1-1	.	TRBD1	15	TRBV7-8	TGTGCCAGCAGCTTTGTCCCGGGACAGGGGGCGCGGGCTTTCTTT	CASSFVPGQGARAFF
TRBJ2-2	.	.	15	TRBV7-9	TGTGCCAGCAGCTTGGGACATCTGAACACCGGGGAGCTGTTTTTT	CASSLGHLNTGELFF
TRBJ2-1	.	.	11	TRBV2	TGTGCCAGCACGATTAGGAATGAGCAGTTCTTC	CASTIRNEQFF
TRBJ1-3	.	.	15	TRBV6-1	TGTGCCAGCAGTGAAACGAGGGTGTCTGGAAACACCATATATTTT	CASSETRVSGNTIYF
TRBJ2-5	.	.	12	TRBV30	TGTGCCTGGAGTACCACGAGGGAAGCCCAGTACTTC	CAWSTTREAQYF
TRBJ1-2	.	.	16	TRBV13	TGTGCCAGCAGCTTACTTCGGTCAGGGATGAACTATGGCTACACCTTC	CASSLLRSGMNYGYTF
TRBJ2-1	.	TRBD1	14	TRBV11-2	TGTGCCAGCAGCAACCGACAGGGTCCCAATGAGCAGTTCTTC	CASSNRQGPNEQFF
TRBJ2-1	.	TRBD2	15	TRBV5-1	TGCGCCAGCAGCGGGACTAGCGGATGGTACAATGAGCAGTTCTTC	CASSGTSGWYNEQFF
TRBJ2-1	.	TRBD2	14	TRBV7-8	TGTGCCAGCAGCCGAACTAGCGGGGGTAATGAGCAGTTCTTC	CASSRTSGGNEQFF
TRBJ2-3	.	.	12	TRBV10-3	TGTGCCACCGCCGGAGGCACAGATACGCAGTATTTT	CATAGGTDTQYF
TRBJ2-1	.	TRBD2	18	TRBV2	TGTGCCAGCAGTGGAACTAGCGGGGGGTTGGGCTCCTACAATGAGCAGTTCTTC	CASSGTSGGLGSYNEQFF
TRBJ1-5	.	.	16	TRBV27	TGTGCCAGCAGCACCTCGGGTCCGGGTGGTGGTCAGCCCCAGCATTTT	CASSTSGPGGGQPQHF
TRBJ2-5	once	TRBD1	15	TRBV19	TGTGCCAGTAGTCGGGGACAGGGCCTGCGAGAGACCCAGTACTTC	CASSRGQGLRETQYF
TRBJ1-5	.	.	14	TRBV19	TGTGCCAGCCAAGAGATCTCCCCAGGGCAGCCCCAGCATTTT	CASQEISPGQPQHF
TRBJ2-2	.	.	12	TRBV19	TGTGCCAGTAGTACCCCGGTCGGGGAGCTGTTTTTT	CASSTPVGELFF
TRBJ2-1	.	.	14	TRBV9	TGTGCCAGCAGCGAGAGACTAGACTACAATGAGCAGTTCTTC	CASSERLDYNEQFF
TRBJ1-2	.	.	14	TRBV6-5	TGTGCCAGCAGTTACTCGGTGACTCGTTACGGCTACACCTTC	CASSYSVTRYGYTF
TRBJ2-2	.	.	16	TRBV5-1	TGCGCCAGCAGCTTGCTTATGGCGCTAGCGACCGGGGAGCTGTTTTTT	CASSLLMALATGELFF
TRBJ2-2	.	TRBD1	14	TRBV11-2	TGTGCCAGCAGTCATTTACAGGGGACCGGGGAGCTGTTTTTT	CASSHLQGTGELFF
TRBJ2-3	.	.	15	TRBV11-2	TGTGCCAGCAGCTTAGACGGGAGTGGGGCAGATACGCAGTATTTT	CASSLDGSGADTQYF
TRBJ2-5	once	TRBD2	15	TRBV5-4	TGTGCCAGCAGCTTTTCCGGGGGGGCCCTTGGGACCCAGTACTTC	CASSFSGGALGTQYF
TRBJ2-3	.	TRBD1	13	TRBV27	TGTGCCAGCAGTTTTACAGGGGCAGATACGCAGTATTTT	CASSFTGADTQYF
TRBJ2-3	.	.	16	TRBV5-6	TGTGCCAGCAGCTTGGGTTCCCTTTCTAGCACAGATACGCAGTATTTT	CASSLGSLSSTDTQYF
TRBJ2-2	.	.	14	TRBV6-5	TGTGCCAGCAGTTCCAGGACGCCGGGCGGGGAGCTGTTTTTT	CASSSRTPGGELFF
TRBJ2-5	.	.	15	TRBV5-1	TGCGCCAGCAGCTTGGGATCCACACCTCAAGAGACCCAGTACTTC	CASSLGSTPQETQYF
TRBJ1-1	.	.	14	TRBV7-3	TGTGCCAGCAGCTTATGGCAGGGTCACACTGAAGCTTTCTTT	CASSLWQGHTEAFF
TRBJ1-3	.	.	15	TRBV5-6	TGTGCCAGCAGCTCGACAGAGCTAAATAGGAACACCATATATTTT	CASSSTELNRNTIYF
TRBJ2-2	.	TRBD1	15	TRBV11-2	TGTGCCAGCAGCTTAGGACAAGGGGGCATCGGGGAGCTGTTTTTT	CASSLGQGGIGELFF
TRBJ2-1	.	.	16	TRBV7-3	TGTGCCAGCAGCTTAATAGGCCGCTTGGAGTACAATGAGCAGTTCTTC	CASSLIGRLEYNEQFF
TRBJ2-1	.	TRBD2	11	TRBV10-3	TGTGCGACTAGCGGGGGGTGGGAGCAGTTCTTC	CATSGGWEQFF
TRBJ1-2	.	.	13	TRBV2	TGTGCCAGCAGTGAATCCAGATACTATGGCTACACCTTC	CASSESRYYGYTF
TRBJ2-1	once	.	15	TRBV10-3	TGTGCCATCAGTGATAGGAGGAGCTCCTACAATGAGCAGTTCTTC	CAISDRRSSYNEQFF
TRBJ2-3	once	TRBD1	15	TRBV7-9	TGTGCCAGCAGCTGGACAGGGCGAATTGGAGATACGCAGTATTTT	CASSWTGRIGDTQYF
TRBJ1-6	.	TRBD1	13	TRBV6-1	TGTGCCAGCAGTGGACAGGGGAAATCACCCCTCCACTTT	CASSGQGKSPLHF
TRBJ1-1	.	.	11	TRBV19	TGTGCCAGTAGTATAGCTACCGTAGCTTTCTTT	CASSIATVAFF
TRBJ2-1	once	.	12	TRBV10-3	TGTGCCGTCAGGGTTGGAGCGAATGAGCAGTTCTTC	CAVRVGANEQFF
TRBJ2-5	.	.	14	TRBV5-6	TGTGCCAGCAGCTTGGTCAATGGGTGGGAGACCCAGTACTTC	CASSLVNGWETQYF
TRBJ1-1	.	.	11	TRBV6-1	TGTGCCAGCAGTGAAGAAGGGAAGGCTTTCTTT	CASSEEGKAFF
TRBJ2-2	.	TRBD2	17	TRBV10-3	TGTGCCATCTCCACGGGACTAGCGTTACCGAACACCGGGGAGCTGTTTTTT	CAISTGLALPNTGELFF
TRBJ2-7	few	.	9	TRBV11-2	TGTGCCAGCGGGTACGAGCAGTACTTC	CASGYEQYF
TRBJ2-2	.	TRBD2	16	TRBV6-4	TGTGCCAGCAGTGACCAGGCCAGCGGGATAGCCGGGGAGCTGTTTTTT	CASSDQASGIAGELFF
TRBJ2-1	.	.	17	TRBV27	TGTGCCAGCAGTTTGGTTCTCTTCACCACAAATTACAATGAGCAGTTCTTC	CASSLVLFTTNYNEQFF
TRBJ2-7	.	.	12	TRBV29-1	TGCAGCGTTTTTTCGAGCTCCTACGAGCAGTACTTC	CSVFSSSYEQYF
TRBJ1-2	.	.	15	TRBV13	TGTGCCAGCAGCTTAGGAACCAGGGGATACTATGGCTACACCTTC	CASSLGTRGYYGYTF
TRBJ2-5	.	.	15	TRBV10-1	TGCGCCAGCAGTGAATTTATTAGCCTCCAAGAGACCCAGTACTTC	CASSEFISLQETQYF
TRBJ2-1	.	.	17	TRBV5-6	TGTGCCAGCAGCTTGGGCTATAGCGCGAGCTCCTACAATGAGCAGTTCTTC	CASSLGYSASSYNEQFF
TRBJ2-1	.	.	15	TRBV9	TGTGCCAGCAGCGTAGGGACTGGCGGGGGCCTTGAGCAGTTCTTC	CASSVGTGGGLEQFF
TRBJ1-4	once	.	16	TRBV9	TGTGCCAGCAGCCACCCTAAAATTGGGGTGGGTGAAAAACTGTTTTTT	CASSHPKIGVGEKLFF
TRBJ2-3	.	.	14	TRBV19	TGTGCCAGTAGTATAGATCCTTCCACAGATACGCAGTATTTT	CASSIDPSTDTQYF
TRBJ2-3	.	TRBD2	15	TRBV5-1	TGCGCCAGCAGCTTACTAGCGGGGGGAACAGATACGCAGTATTTT	CASSLLAGGTDTQYF
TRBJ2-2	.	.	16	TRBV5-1	TGCGCCAGCAGCTTGGTGGCTGGGTCCAACACCGGGGAGCTGTTTTTT	CASSLVAGSNTGELFF
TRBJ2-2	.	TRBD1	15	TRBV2	TGTGCCAGCAGTCAGGACAGGGGGTGGACCGGGGAGCTGTTTTTT	CASSQDRGWTGELFF
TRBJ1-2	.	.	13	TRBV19	TGTGCCAGTAGTGGGGACACTAACTATGGCTACACCTTC	CASSGDTNYGYTF
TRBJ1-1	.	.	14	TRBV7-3	TGTGCCAGCAGCCCGCAGGGTTTGGGCACTGAAGCTTTCTTT	CASSPQGLGTEAFF